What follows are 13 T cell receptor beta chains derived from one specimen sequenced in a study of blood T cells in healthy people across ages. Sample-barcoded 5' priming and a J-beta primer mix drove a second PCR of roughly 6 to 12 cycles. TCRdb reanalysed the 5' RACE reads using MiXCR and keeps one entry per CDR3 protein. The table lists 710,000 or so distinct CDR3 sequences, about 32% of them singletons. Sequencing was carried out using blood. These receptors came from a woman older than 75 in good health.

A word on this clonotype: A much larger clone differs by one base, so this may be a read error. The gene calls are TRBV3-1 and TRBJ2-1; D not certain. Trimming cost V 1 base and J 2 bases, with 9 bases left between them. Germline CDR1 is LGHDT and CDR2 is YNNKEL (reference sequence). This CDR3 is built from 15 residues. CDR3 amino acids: CASSQVVVPYNEQFF. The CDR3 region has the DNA TGTGCCAGCAGCCAAGTGGTAGTCCCCTACAATGAGCAGTTCTTC.

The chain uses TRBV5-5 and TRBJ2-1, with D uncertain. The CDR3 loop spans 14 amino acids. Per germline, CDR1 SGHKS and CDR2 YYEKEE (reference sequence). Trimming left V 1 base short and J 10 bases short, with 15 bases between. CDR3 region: CASSLRSDSYEQFF. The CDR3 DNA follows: TGTGCCAGCAGCTTGAGGTCAGACTCCTACGAGCAGTTCTTC.

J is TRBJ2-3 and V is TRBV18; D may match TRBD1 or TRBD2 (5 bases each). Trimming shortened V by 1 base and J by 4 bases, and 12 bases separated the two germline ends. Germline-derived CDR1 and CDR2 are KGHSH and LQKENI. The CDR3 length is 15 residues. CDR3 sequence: CASSPRVRDADTQYF. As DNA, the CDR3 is TGTGCCAGCTCACCACGGGTCAGGGACGCAGATACGCAGTATTTT.

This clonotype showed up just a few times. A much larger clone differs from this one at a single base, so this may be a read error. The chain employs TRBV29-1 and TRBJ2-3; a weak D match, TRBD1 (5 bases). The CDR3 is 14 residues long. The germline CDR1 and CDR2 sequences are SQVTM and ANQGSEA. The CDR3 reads CSVGAHRGTGTQYF. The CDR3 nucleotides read TGCAGCGTTGGGGCCCATAGAGGCACAGGTACGCAGTATTTT.

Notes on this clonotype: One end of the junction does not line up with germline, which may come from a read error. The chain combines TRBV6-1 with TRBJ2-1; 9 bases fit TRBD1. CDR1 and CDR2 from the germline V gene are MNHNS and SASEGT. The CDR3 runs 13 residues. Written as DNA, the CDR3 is TGTGCCAGCAAGGGGACAGGGTTTAATGAGCGGTACTTC. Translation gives CASKGTGFNERYF.

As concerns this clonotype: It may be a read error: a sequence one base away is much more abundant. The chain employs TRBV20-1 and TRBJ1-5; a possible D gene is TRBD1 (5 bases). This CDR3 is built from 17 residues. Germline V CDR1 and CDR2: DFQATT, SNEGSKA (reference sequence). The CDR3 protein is CSARSGEGSYSNKPQHF. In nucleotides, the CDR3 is TGCAGTGCTAGATCGGGGGAAGGGTCATATAGCAATAAGCCCCAGCATTTT.

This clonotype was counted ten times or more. The CDR3 spells CASSQGPGLQETQYF. CDR3 bases: TGTGCCAGCAGCCAAGGACCGGGACTACAAGAGACCCAGTACTTC. The rearrangement uses TRBV3-1 and TRBJ2-5; 7 nucleotides agree with TRBD2. The germline V gene encodes CDR1 LGHDT and CDR2 YNNKEL (reference sequence). The CDR3 is 15 amino acids. V lost 1 base and J lost 2; bases outside the gene matches: 4.

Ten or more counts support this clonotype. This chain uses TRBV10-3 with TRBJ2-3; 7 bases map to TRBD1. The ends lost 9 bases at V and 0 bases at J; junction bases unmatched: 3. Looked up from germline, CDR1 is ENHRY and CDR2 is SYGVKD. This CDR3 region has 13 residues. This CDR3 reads CAIWDRSTDTQYF. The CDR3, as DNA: TGTGCCATTTGGGACAGAAGCACAGATACGCAGTATTTT.

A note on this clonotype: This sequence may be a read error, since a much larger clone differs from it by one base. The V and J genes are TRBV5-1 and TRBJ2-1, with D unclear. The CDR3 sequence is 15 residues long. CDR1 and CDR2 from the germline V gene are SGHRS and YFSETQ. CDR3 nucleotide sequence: TGCGCCGGCAGCTTGGCCCTCGGCGCTTACAATGAGCAGTTCTTC. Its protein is CAGSLALGAYNEQFF.

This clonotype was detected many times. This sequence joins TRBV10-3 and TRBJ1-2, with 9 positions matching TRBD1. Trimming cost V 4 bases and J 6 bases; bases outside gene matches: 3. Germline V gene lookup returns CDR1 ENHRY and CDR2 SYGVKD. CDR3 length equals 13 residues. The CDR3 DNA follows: TGTGCCATCAGTGCCCGGACAGGGGATGGCTACACCTTC. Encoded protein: CAISARTGDGYTF.

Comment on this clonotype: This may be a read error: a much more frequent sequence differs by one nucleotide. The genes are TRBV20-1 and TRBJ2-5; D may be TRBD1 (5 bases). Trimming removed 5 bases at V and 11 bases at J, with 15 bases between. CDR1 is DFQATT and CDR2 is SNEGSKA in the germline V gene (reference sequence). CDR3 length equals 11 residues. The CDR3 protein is CSAQGTGEQYF. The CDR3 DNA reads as TGCAGTGCTCAGGGTACGGGTGAGCAGTACTTC.

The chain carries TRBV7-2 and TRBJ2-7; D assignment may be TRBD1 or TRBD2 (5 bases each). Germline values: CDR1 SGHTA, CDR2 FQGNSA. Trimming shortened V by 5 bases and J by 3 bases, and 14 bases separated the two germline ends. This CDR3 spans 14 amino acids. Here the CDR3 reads CASSGPGTDYEQYF. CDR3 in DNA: TGTGCCAGCAGCGGTCCCGGGACCGACTACGAGCAGTACTTC.

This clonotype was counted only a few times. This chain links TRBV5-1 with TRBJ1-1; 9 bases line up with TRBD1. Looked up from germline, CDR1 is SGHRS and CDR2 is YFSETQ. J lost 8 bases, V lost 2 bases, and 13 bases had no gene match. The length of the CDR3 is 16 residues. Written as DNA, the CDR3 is TGCGCCAGCAGCTTTTCTCAGACAGGGGGTTTCACCGAAGCTTTCTTT. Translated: CASSFSQTGGFTEAFF.